This T cell receptor beta chain was captured by sequencing in a study of T cell clonotyping in hematopoietic cell transplantation listed by TCRdb under 2021. Background for the entire study: Pretransplant recipient samples were obtained after cytoreduction. A total of fewer than 150 blood samples were gathered in the study from 35 to 45 consecutive transplant recipients along with their related donors. Patients were recruited between late 2015 and 2017 and followed until September 2020 or death.

As concerns this clone: Its binding antigen is unknown. Base qualities are not recorded, but no much larger clone differs from it by a single base.

The full study reports these points: Only a small fraction of recipient repertoires overlapped donor repertoires, with over 97% appearing de novo at the given depth. After transplant, TCR diversity in recipients dropped, and pathologically expanded clonotypes climbed progressively between day 30 and day 180. Broader TCR repertoire diversity after transplant was predicted by Inverse Simpson Index values from donors and from recipients before transplant. The sample size was limited and the cells went unsorted, which meant the CD4 and CD8 repertoire contributions could not be told apart.

At the junction V is shortened by 5 bases and J by 4 bases, with 15 bases in between. Reading the germline V gene gives CDR1 SGHTA and CDR2 FQGNSA. CDR3 length: 15 amino acids, cysteine to phenylalanine. The only DNA kept is the CDR3, 45 bases in frame from the first base. The immunoSEQ assay, a bias-controlled multiplex PCR with V- and J-specific primers, was used to amplify TCR beta CDR3 regions from genomic DNA. In a second PCR step, a proprietary barcode and Illumina adapter sequences were attached to the CDR3 amplicons. An Illumina MiSeq instrument was used for sequencing of the CDR3 libraries. As for how the authors treated the data: Export and quality control were handled in immunoSEQ Analyzer 3.0, while downstream analyses relied on R Bioconductor and Immunarch. Repertoire metrics were calculated using only productive rearrangements within the normalized downsampled data set. In the normalized cohort, clonotypes with more than 5 templates were defined as pathologically expanded. The Inverse Simpson Index served as the measure of repertoire diversity. CMV-specificity analyses were carried out on the non-normalized data set to capture all clonotypes. TCRdb stores this immuneACCESS table with in-frame sequences only. Part of the clones is absent; in the studies checked, under half of the shortfall reflects unresolved V genes, and no reason is known for the rest. The V and J calls and clone size were taken over from that table, and D and trimming were inferred from the DNA. In this sample the table shows some 45,000 clones, approximately 82% of which occur a single time. The ten largest clones add up to roughly 4.8% of the sample.

This specimen's time point label, interpreted: recipient sample about 28 days before transplant, after cytoreduction. Recipient blood was collected about 28 days before transplant and at days 30, 100 and 180 after transplant. Nuclei Lysis Solution was used to extract genomic DNA from fresh or cryopreserved unfractionated peripheral blood mononuclear cells. The chain links TRBV7-2 with TRBJ1-5; a weak D assignment points to TRBD1 (6 bases agree). The receptor was derived from a man aged 55 to 70 with myelodysplastic syndrome. Some clones in this sample may be carry-over from other donors' samples. The sample here was peripheral blood mononuclear cells, taken before stem cell transplant. CDR3 protein: CASSLRGGGNQPQHF. Read as DNA, the sequence is TGTGCCAGCAGCCTCAGGGGAGGGGGTAATCAGCCCCAGCATTTT.